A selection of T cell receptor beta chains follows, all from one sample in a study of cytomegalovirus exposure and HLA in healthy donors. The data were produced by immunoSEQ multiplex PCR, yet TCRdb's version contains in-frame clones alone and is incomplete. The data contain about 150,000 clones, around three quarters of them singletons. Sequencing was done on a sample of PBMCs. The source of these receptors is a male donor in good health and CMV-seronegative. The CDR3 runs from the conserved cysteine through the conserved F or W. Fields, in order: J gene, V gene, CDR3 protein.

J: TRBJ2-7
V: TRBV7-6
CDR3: CASSLAMGLAGVEQYF

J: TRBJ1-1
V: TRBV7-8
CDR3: CASSLATGWGLNTEAFF

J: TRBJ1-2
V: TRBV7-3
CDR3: CASSANGREGYTF

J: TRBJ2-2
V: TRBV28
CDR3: CATLDSRPGELFF

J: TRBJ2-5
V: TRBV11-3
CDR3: CASSPSGGGQETQYF

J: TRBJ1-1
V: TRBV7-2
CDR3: CASLGQRNTEAFF

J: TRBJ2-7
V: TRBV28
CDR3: CASSYDEEGGYEQYF

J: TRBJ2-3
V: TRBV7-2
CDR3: CASSLGTSKDTQYF

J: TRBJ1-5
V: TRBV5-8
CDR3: CASSLISQPQHF

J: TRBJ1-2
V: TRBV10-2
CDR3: CASGDRVDYGYTF

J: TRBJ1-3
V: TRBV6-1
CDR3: CASDTGGAGNTIYF

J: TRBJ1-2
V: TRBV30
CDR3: CAWDSGTNYGYTF

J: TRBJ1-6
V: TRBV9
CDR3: CASSERTGAYNSPLHF

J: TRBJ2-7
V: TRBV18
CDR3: CASSLSTRQTYEQYF

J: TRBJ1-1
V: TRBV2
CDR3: CASSGQGFRAFF

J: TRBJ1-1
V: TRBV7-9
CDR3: CASSSPRQRLNLNTEAFF

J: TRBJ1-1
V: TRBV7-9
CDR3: CASSLDRNTEAFF

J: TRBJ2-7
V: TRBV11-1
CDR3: CASSREGISYEQYF

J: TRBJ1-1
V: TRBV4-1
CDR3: CASSNQWDRNTEAFF

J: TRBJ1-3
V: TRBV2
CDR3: CASRAKGGPDSGNTIYF

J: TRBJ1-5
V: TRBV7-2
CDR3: CASSASMGQPQHF

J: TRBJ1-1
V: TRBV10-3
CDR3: CAAGRNTEAFF

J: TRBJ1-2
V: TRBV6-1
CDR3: CASSAKVDGSYGYTF

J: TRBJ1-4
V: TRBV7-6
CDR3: CASSLEGAAGTGKLFF

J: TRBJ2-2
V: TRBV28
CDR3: CASTQGRARGTGELFF

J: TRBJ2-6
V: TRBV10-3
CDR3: CAISAPGAGANVLTF

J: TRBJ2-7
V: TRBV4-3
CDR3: CASQRVTGNGEQYF

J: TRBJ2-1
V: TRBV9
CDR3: CASSGTSGHNEQFF

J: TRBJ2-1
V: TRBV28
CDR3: CASSLGGARPYNEQFF

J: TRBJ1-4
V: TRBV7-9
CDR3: CAGQGPTEKLFF

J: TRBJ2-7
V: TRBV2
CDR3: CASSRTSGALEQYF

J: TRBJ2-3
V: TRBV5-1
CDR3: CASSLRGGGQGYTDTQYF

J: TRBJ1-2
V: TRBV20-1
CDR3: CSAREEHGYTF

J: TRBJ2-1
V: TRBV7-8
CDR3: CASSLGTSGSEVNEQFF

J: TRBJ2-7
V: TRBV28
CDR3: CASSGGSGSNYEQYF

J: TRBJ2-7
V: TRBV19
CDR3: CASSIAWATSAEQYF

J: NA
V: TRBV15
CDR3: CATRGALAGPNEQYF

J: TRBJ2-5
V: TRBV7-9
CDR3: CASSSLITSWRGGETQYF

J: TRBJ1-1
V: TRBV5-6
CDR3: CASSLGPSGSPWGDTEAFF

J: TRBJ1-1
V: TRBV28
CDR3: CASRRQGMNTEAFF

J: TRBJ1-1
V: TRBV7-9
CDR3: CASSSQGGSKAFF

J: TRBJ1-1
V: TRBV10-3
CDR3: CAISEPGQGNTEAFF

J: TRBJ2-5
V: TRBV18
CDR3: CASSPLAGSGEEQYF

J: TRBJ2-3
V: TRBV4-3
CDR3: CASSQGATSGNTDTQYF

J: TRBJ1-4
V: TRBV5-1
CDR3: CASSLARGAPNEKLFF

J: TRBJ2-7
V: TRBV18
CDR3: CASSPASGQTHSYEQYF

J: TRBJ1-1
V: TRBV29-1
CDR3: CSVEFGGADETAFF

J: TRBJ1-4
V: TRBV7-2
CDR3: CASSLGGTAPKLFF

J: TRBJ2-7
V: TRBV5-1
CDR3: CASSFWDTREQYF

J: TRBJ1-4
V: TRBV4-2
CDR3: CASSQVLGTGGEKLFF

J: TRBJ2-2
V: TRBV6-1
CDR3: CASSRTADTGELFF

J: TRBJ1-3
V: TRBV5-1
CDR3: CASSGGGISPSGNTIYF

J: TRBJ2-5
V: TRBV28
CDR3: CASSQGRRRETQYF

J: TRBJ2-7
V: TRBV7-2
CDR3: CASSLVAGGPYEQYF